Reported below is one T cell receptor (beta chain). This specimen belongs to a study of blood T cell repertoires in COVID-19. The data were produced by immunoSEQ multiplex PCR, yet TCRdb's version contains in-frame clones alone and is incomplete. The sample records 250,000 to 300,000 clones, roughly 85% being singletons. Germline V gene sequence: CDR1 MNHEY, CDR2 SMNVEV (reference sequence). After removal of 3 bases from V and 5 bases from J, the junction contained 14 bases not matched to a gene. The CDR3 is 18 amino acids. The chain joins TRBV27 to TRBJ2-7; 12 nucleotides match TRBD2. The receptor was derived from a woman in her late teens or twenties with acute or convalescent COVID-19. Sequencing was performed on peripheral blood. This CDR3 reads CASSFRLAGGPEFHEQYF. CDR3 nucleotides: TGTGCCAGCAGTTTCCGTCTAGCGGGAGGGCCGGAATTCCACGAGCAGTACTTC.